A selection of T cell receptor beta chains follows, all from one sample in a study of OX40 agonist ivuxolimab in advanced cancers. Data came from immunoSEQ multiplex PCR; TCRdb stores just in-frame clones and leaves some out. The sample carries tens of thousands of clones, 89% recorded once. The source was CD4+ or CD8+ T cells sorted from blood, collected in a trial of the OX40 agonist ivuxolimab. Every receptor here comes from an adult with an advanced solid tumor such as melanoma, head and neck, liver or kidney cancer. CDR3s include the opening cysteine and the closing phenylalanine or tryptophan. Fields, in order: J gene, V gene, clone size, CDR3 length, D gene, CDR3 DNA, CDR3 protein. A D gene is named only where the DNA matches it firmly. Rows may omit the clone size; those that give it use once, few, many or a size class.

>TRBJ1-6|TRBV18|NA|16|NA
TGTGCCAGCTCACCACCAAACACAGCCACAAATTCACCCCTCCACTTT
CASSPPNTATNSPLHF
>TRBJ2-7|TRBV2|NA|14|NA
TGTGCCAGCATAGTACGGACAGCTAGCTACGAGCAGTACTTC
CASIVRTASYEQYF
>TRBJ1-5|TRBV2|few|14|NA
TGTGCCAGCAGTGCGGGCAGAGCTGCTCAGCCCCAGCATTTT
CASSAGRAAQPQHF
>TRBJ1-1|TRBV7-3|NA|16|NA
TGTGCCAGCAGCTTAACGAGTGAGCAGGGTCGCACTGAAGCTTTCTTT
CASSLTSEQGRTEAFF
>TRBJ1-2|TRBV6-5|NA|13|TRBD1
TGTGCCAGCAGGGAGACAGGGATGGATGGCTACACCTTC
CASRETGMDGYTF
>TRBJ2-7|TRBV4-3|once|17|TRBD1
TGCGCCAGCAGCCAAGATATAAGGACAGGGGGCTTATACGAGCAGTACTTC
CASSQDIRTGGLYEQYF
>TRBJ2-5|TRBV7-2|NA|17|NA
TGTGCCAGCAGCTTAGGGTCACGGGGATCGAACCGAGAGACCCAGTACTTC
CASSLGSRGSNRETQYF
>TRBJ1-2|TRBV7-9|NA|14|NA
TGTGCCAGCAGCCCCGGAACTCCCGGATATGGCTACACCTTC
CASSPGTPGYGYTF
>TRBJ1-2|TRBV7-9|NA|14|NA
TGTGCCAGCAGCCACCGGGAAACTAACTATGGCTACACCTTC
CASSHRETNYGYTF
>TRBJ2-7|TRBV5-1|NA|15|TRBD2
TGCGCCAGCAGCTTGGAGTTAGCGGGAGTCGACGAGCAGTACTTC
CASSLELAGVDEQYF
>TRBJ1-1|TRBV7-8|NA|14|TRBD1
TGTGCCAGCAGCTTCGGGACAGCTAACACTGAAGCTTTCTTT
CASSFGTANTEAFF
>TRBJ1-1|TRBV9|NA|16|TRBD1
TGTGCCAGCAGCGTAGACGCAGGGGGAATGAACACTGAAGCTTTCTTT
CASSVDAGGMNTEAFF
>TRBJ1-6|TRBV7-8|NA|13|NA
TGTGCCAGCAGCTTAACAGCTCCTTCACCCCTCCACTTT
CASSLTAPSPLHF
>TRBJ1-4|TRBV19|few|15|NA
TGTGCCAGTAGAGACCACAGGGTCACTAATGAAAAACTGTTTTTT
CASRDHRVTNEKLFF
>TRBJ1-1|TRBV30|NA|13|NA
TGTGCCTGGGTGAGGGTTGGGGGACTTGAAGCTTTCTTT
CAWVRVGGLEAFF
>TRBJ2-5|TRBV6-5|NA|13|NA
TGTGCCGGCCGGGGCCCCACAAAAGAGACCCAGTACTTC
CAGRGPTKETQYF
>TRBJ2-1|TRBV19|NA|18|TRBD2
TGTGCCACCACATCTGAGACTAGCGGGAGTTTTGGGAAAAATGAGCAGTTCTTC
CATTSETSGSFGKNEQFF
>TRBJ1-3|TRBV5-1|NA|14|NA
TGCGCCAGCAGCTTTGAGGGGACGGTGGACACCATATATTTT
CASSFEGTVDTIYF
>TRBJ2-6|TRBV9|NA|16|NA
TGTGCCAGCGGACTGCCGTTACGCTCTGGGGCCAACGTCCTGACTTTC
CASGLPLRSGANVLTF
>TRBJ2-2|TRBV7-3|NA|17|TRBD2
TGTGCCAGCAGCTTAGGGACTAGCGGAGCGAACACCGGGGAGCTGTTTTTT
CASSLGTSGANTGELFF
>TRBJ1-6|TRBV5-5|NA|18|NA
TGTGCCAGCAGCCCCAAGGTAGCAACAAGAACCTATAATTCACCCCTCCACTTT
CASSPKVATRTYNSPLHF
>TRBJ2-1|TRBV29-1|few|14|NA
TGCAGCGTTCGCAGGGTAGCGGACCACAATGAGCAGTTCTTC
CSVRRVADHNEQFF
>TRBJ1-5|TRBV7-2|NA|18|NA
TGTGCCAGCAGCCTCATGACCGACCCTTTGGTCCCCAATCAGCCCCAGCATTTT
CASSLMTDPLVPNQPQHF
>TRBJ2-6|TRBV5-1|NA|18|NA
TGCGCCAGCAGCTTGAGGAAGCGGAGCCTCTCTGGGGCCAACGTCCTGACTTTC
CASSLRKRSLSGANVLTF
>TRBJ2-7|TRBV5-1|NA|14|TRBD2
TGCGCCAGCAGCCCTGGGACTAGTCGGGGCGAGCAGTACTTC
CASSPGTSRGEQYF
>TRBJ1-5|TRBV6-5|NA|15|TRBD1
TGTGCCAGCAGTCCCGGACAGGGATGGGATCAGCCCCAGCATTTT
CASSPGQGWDQPQHF
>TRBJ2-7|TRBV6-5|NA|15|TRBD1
TGTGCCAGCAGTCGAGACAGGGGGGTTAACTACGAGCAGTACTTC
CASSRDRGVNYEQYF
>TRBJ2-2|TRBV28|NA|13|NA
TGTGCCAGCAGACTCCCGAACACCGGGGAGCTGTTTTTT
CASRLPNTGELFF
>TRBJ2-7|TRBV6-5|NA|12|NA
TGTGCCAGCAGATCCCTTTCCTACGAGCAGTACTTC
CASRSLSYEQYF
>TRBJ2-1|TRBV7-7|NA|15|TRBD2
TGTGCTAGCAGCTTAGGGGACTATCCTATCAATGAGCAGTTCTTC
CASSLGDYPINEQFF
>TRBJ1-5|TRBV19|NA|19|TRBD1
TGTGCCAGTAGGAATTGGGGGACAGGGGAAGTCCGGGGCAATCAGCCCCAGCATTTT
CASRNWGTGEVRGNQPQHF
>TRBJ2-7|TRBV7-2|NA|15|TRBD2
TGTGCCAGCAGAGAAGGACTAGCGGGGGCCTACGAGCAGTACTTC
CASREGLAGAYEQYF
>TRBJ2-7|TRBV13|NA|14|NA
TGTGCCAGCAGGCGTCCCGGGACGAAGTACGAGCAGTACTTC
CASRRPGTKYEQYF
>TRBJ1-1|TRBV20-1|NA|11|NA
TGCAGTGCCAAGCCGGCATCTCAAACTTTCTTT
CSAKPASQTFF
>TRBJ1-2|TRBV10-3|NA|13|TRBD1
TGTGCCATCACCCGGGACAGCGACTATGGCTACACCTTC
CAITRDSDYGYTF
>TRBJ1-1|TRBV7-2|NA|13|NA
TGTGCCAGCAGCTTAGATTTTAATGGAGAAGCTTTCTTT
CASSLDFNGEAFF
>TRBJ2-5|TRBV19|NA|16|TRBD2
TGTGCCAGTAGTCCGCTGGGCGGGGGGTATCAAGAGACCCAGTACTTC
CASSPLGGGYQETQYF
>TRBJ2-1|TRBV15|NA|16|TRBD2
TGTGCCACCAGCAGGGATCTGGCGGGAGGAGCAGATGAGCAGTTCTTC
CATSRDLAGGADEQFF
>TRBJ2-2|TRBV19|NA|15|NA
TGTGCCAGTAGATGGGGCAGGGGAAGGAGCGGGGAGCTGTTTTTT
CASRWGRGRSGELFF
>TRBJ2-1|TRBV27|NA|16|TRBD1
TGTGCCAGCACCAACTTCGGACAGGGGGGTACTCATGAGCAGTTCTTC
CASTNFGQGGTHEQFF
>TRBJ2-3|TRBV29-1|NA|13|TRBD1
TGCAGCGTTGAAATAACAGGGGCAGATACGCAGTATTTT
CSVEITGADTQYF
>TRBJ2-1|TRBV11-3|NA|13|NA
TGTGCCAGCAGCTTAGACGGGAACAATGAGCAGTTCTTC
CASSLDGNNEQFF
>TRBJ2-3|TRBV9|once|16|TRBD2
TGTGCCAGCAGCCGAGGGCTAGCGGGGACCACAGATACGCAGTATTTT
CASSRGLAGTTDTQYF
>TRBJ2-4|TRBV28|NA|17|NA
TGTGCCAGCAGTTTATCCTACGGGAATACGGCCAAAAACATTCAGTACTTC
CASSLSYGNTAKNIQYF
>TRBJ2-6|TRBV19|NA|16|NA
TGTGCCAGTAGTGTCGTGGGGTCCGCTGGGGCCAACGTCCTGACTTTC
CASSVVGSAGANVLTF
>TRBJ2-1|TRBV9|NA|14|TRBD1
TGTGCCAGCAGCACAGGGACAGGTGGGAATGAGCAGTTCTTC
CASSTGTGGNEQFF
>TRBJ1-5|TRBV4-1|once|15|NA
TGCGCCAGCAGCCAGCAGCAGGGTAGGGATCAGCCCCAGCATTTT
CASSQQQGRDQPQHF
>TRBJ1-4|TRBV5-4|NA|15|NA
TGTGCCAGCAGCTTGCGTTTGGGTTTGCAGGAAAAACTGTTTTTT
CASSLRLGLQEKLFF
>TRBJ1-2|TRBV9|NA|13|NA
TGTGCCAGCAGCGTAGCGGCTAACTATGGCTACACCTTC
CASSVAANYGYTF
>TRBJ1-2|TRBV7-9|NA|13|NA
TGTGCCAGCAAGAGAGAGGCCGTGAATGGCTACACCTTC
CASKREAVNGYTF
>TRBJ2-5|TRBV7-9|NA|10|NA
TGTGCCAGCAGCCCCCGGACCCAGTACTTC
CASSPRTQYF
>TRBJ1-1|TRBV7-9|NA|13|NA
TGTGCCAGCAGCTCCACTACCTGGGGTGAAGCTTTCTTT
CASSSTTWGEAFF
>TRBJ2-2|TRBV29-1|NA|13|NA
TGCAGCGTTGAAGTAGGGGCCTTGGGGGAGCTGTTTTTT
CSVEVGALGELFF
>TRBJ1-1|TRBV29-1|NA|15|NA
TGCAGCGTTTGTACAGGGTCCGAATCGAACACTGAAGCTTTCTTT
CSVCTGSESNTEAFF
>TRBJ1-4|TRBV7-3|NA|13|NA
TGTGCCAGCAGCTTGGGACTGAGCGAAAAACTGTTTTTT
CASSLGLSEKLFF